This T cell receptor (beta chain) was retrieved from a study of T cells after yellow fever vaccination. CDR3 length: 14 residues. Germline CDR1 reads DFQATT; CDR2 reads SNEGSKA (reference sequence). After removal of 5 bases from V and 3 bases from J, the junction contained 5 bases not matched to a gene. The study made its TCR cDNA through 5'RACE template switching. That step introduced a universal primer site along with UMIs. Via MiXCR, TCRdb re-called the 5' RACE reads, giving one row per CDR3 protein. The table has approximately 260,000 distinct CDR3 sequences, roughly 13% seen once. In its sample, this clonotype was seen many times.

The source material was CD4+ T cells sorted from PBMCs, sampled 45 days after the yellow fever booster vaccination. This receptor was identified in a man aged 25 to 40 who received the YFV17D yellow fever vaccine. The chain joins TRBV20-1 to TRBJ2-7; TRBD2 agrees at 12 bases. In DNA, the CDR3 is TGCAGTGCTTCCAGGACTAGCGGGGTCTACGAGCAGTACTTC. Its protein is CSASRTSGVYEQYF.